A selection of T cell receptor beta chains follows, all from one sample in a study of CD8+ T cells in alopecia areata. Only in-frame clones appear in the TCRdb table, and some are missing; sequencing was by immunoSEQ multiplex PCR. The sample holds 150,000 to 200,000 clones, about 61% seen once. Source: CD4+ T cells sorted from blood, taken between weeks 55 and 65, from a patient treated with tofacitinib. These receptors all stem from a human donor with alopecia areata. The CDR3 runs from the conserved cysteine through the conserved F or W. Fields, in order: V gene, J gene, clone size, D gene, CDR3 DNA, CDR3 protein. The D gene is left open where the match is weak. A clone size is listed for some rows: how often the clone was seen (once, few, many), or a class if it is expanded.

v_gene: TRBV7-2; j_gene: TRBJ2-1; abundance: once; d_gene: NA; CDR3nt: TGTGCCAGCAGCTTAAACTTCAATGAGCAGTTCTTC; CDR3aa: CASSLNFNEQFF
v_gene: TRBV6-1; j_gene: TRBJ1-2; abundance: NA; d_gene: TRBD1; CDR3nt: TGTGCCAGCACCTGGACAGGGGGCAACTATGGCTACACCTTC; CDR3aa: CASTWTGGNYGYTF
v_gene: TRBV18; j_gene: TRBJ1-5; abundance: NA; d_gene: NA; CDR3nt: TGTGCCAGCTCACTAGGACACGATAGCAATCAGCCCCAGCATTTT; CDR3aa: CASSLGHDSNQPQHF
v_gene: TRBV2; j_gene: TRBJ1-6; abundance: few; d_gene: TRBD1; CDR3nt: TGTGCCAGCAGCCGGGGACAGGGAAATGTTTCACCCCTCCACTTT; CDR3aa: CASSRGQGNVSPLHF
v_gene: TRBV30; j_gene: TRBJ2-2; abundance: once; d_gene: NA; CDR3nt: TGTGCCTGGAGTGTGGGTGACACCGGGGAGCTGTTTTTT; CDR3aa: CAWSVGDTGELFF
v_gene: TRBV4-1; j_gene: TRBJ2-1; abundance: NA; d_gene: NA; CDR3nt: TGCGCCAGCAGCCAAGTTGAGGGGTACAATGAGCAGTTCTTC; CDR3aa: CASSQVEGYNEQFF
v_gene: TRBV5-1; j_gene: TRBJ1-4; abundance: NA; d_gene: NA; CDR3nt: TGCGCCAGCAGCTTGACCGCAACTAATGAAAAACTGTTTTTT; CDR3aa: CASSLTATNEKLFF
v_gene: TRBV5-1; j_gene: TRBJ2-3; abundance: NA; d_gene: TRBD1; CDR3nt: TGCGCCAGCAGCGCCACAGGGGGATCCACAGATACGCAGTATTTT; CDR3aa: CASSATGGSTDTQYF
v_gene: TRBV6-5; j_gene: TRBJ1-2; abundance: NA; d_gene: TRBD1; CDR3nt: TGTGCCAGCAGCCCGGACAGGGGAAGCCGCTATGGCTACACCTTC; CDR3aa: CASSPDRGSRYGYTF
v_gene: TRBV25-1; j_gene: TRBJ2-1; abundance: NA; d_gene: TRBD2; CDR3nt: TGTGCCAGCAGTGATCCGGCGGGGGTACACGGAAATGAGCAGTTCTTC; CDR3aa: CASSDPAGVHGNEQFF
v_gene: TRBV5-1; j_gene: TRBJ2-4; abundance: NA; d_gene: NA; CDR3nt: TGCGCCAGCAGCTTGGGGCACCCGGACAAAAACATTCAGTACTTC; CDR3aa: CASSLGHPDKNIQYF
v_gene: TRBV7-8; j_gene: TRBJ2-5; abundance: NA; d_gene: TRBD1; CDR3nt: TGTGCCAGCAGCTTAGGTCCAGGGGGCAGGGAGACCCAGTACTTC; CDR3aa: CASSLGPGGRETQYF
v_gene: TRBV7-2; j_gene: TRBJ2-5; abundance: NA; d_gene: NA; CDR3nt: TGTGCCAGCAGCTTAGATGCCGGGAAGACCCAGTACTTC; CDR3aa: CASSLDAGKTQYF
v_gene: TRBV7-2; j_gene: TRBJ2-5; abundance: NA; d_gene: NA; CDR3nt: TGTGCCAGCAGCTTAGTCGATCCGGGATCGCGAGAGACCCAGTACTTC; CDR3aa: CASSLVDPGSRETQYF
v_gene: TRBV11-2; j_gene: TRBJ2-4; abundance: NA; d_gene: NA; CDR3nt: TGTGCCAGCAGCTTCCCGGGAAACATTCAGTACTTC; CDR3aa: CASSFPGNIQYF
v_gene: TRBV2; j_gene: TRBJ1-1; abundance: NA; d_gene: NA; CDR3nt: TGTGCCAGCAGCGACAGAGACACTGAAGCTTTCTTT; CDR3aa: CASSDRDTEAFF
v_gene: TRBV27; j_gene: TRBJ1-2; abundance: few; d_gene: NA; CDR3nt: TGTGCCAGCAAACTAGAAGGGGACCGGGGGGACTATGGCTACACCTTC; CDR3aa: CASKLEGDRGDYGYTF
v_gene: TRBV29-1; j_gene: TRBJ2-3; abundance: few; d_gene: NA; CDR3nt: TGCAGCGTTTTGGTGGACACAGATACGCAGTATTTT; CDR3aa: CSVLVDTDTQYF
v_gene: TRBV5-1; j_gene: TRBJ1-2; abundance: once; d_gene: NA; CDR3nt: TGCGCCAGCAGCTTGGTGGCAGGGGTAAACTATGGCTACACCTTC; CDR3aa: CASSLVAGVNYGYTF
v_gene: TRBV6-5; j_gene: TRBJ2-5; abundance: NA; d_gene: NA; CDR3nt: TGTGCCAGCAGTTACTCCCAGATCCAAGAGACCCAGTACTTC; CDR3aa: CASSYSQIQETQYF
v_gene: TRBV29-1; j_gene: TRBJ2-7; abundance: NA; d_gene: TRBD1; CDR3nt: TGCAGCGTTGGCAGGGGGCTAACCTACGAGCAGTACTTC; CDR3aa: CSVGRGLTYEQYF
v_gene: TRBV7-2; j_gene: TRBJ2-5; abundance: NA; d_gene: TRBD2; CDR3nt: TGTGCCAGCAGCTCCGGCGGGAGGGGAGGGGCAGAGACCCAGTACTTC; CDR3aa: CASSSGGRGGAETQYF
v_gene: TRBV5-4; j_gene: TRBJ2-5; abundance: few; d_gene: TRBD2; CDR3nt: TGTGCCAGCAGCACCTTAGCGGGGAAGGAAGAGACCCAGTACTTC; CDR3aa: CASSTLAGKEETQYF
v_gene: TRBV9; j_gene: TRBJ2-1; abundance: few; d_gene: NA; CDR3nt: TGTGCCAGCAGCGTAGACACCTACAATGAGCAGTTCTTC; CDR3aa: CASSVDTYNEQFF
v_gene: TRBV11-2; j_gene: TRBJ1-1; abundance: NA; d_gene: NA; CDR3nt: TGTGCCAGCAGCTCTTTCAGGAGGGGTAACACTGAAGCTTTCTTT; CDR3aa: CASSSFRRGNTEAFF
v_gene: TRBV30; j_gene: TRBJ2-7; abundance: NA; d_gene: NA; CDR3nt: TGTGCCTGGAGTGTAGGGGGGTTGGACGAGCAGTACTTC; CDR3aa: CAWSVGGLDEQYF
v_gene: TRBV2; j_gene: TRBJ2-1; abundance: NA; d_gene: TRBD2; CDR3nt: TGTGCCAGCAGTGAATACGCGGGGGACTCCAACAATGAGCAGTTCTTC; CDR3aa: CASSEYAGDSNNEQFF
v_gene: TRBV30; j_gene: TRBJ1-5; abundance: NA; d_gene: NA; CDR3nt: TGTGCCTGGAGTGTAGGAGGGGGCAATCAGCCCCAGCATTTT; CDR3aa: CAWSVGGGNQPQHF
v_gene: TRBV7-2; j_gene: TRBJ2-3; abundance: NA; d_gene: TRBD2; CDR3nt: TGTGCCAGCAGCTCTGTAGCGGGGACAGATACGCAGTATTTT; CDR3aa: CASSSVAGTDTQYF
v_gene: TRBV30; j_gene: TRBJ1-6; abundance: NA; d_gene: NA; CDR3nt: TGTGCCTGGAGTCTAAGGGGGTTTTTGGGTTCACCCCTCCACTTT; CDR3aa: CAWSLRGFLGSPLHF
v_gene: TRBV6-5; j_gene: TRBJ1-5; abundance: NA; d_gene: NA; CDR3nt: TGTGCCAGCAGTAGCACAATCAAGGGTCAGCCCCAGCATTTT; CDR3aa: CASSSTIKGQPQHF
v_gene: TRBV18; j_gene: TRBJ2-2; abundance: once; d_gene: NA; CDR3nt: TGTGCCAGCTCGCCTCGGAGGGACACCGGGGAGCTGTTTTTT; CDR3aa: CASSPRRDTGELFF
v_gene: TRBV25-1; j_gene: TRBJ1-3; abundance: NA; d_gene: TRBD1; CDR3nt: TGTGCCAGCAGTGCAACAGGGGGGATCTCTGGAAACACCATATATTTT; CDR3aa: CASSATGGISGNTIYF
v_gene: TRBV10-3; j_gene: TRBJ2-3; abundance: few; d_gene: TRBD2; CDR3nt: TGTGCCATCAGTGAGAGAGGGACTAGCGGCCCCACAGATACGCAGTATTTT; CDR3aa: CAISERGTSGPTDTQYF
v_gene: TRBV7-8; j_gene: TRBJ1-2; abundance: NA; d_gene: NA; CDR3nt: TGTGCCAGCAGTCAGCTTGGGGGGAACTATGGCTACACCTTC; CDR3aa: CASSQLGGNYGYTF
v_gene: TRBV25-1; j_gene: TRBJ2-5; abundance: few; d_gene: NA; CDR3nt: TGTGCCACGACGGACCAAGAGACCCAGTACTTC; CDR3aa: CATTDQETQYF